The source of this TCR beta chain is a study of CD8 T cells in ankylosing spondylitis. Details on this clonotype: Its matching antigen is unknown.

Findings and caveats of the study: Disease-linked clones were reportedly significantly enriched in matched ankylosing spondylitis synovial fluid.

TCRdb redid the calling of the 5' RACE reads with MiXCR, one entry per CDR3 protein. The data contain roughly 280,000 distinct CDR3 sequences, around 19% of them singletons. CDR1 and CDR2 (germline): SGHKS, YYEKEE (reference sequence). Trimming removed 2 bases from V and 3 bases from J, with 8 bases in between. The CDR3 extends over 13 amino acids. This TCR was sampled from a male donor with ankylosing spondylitis or in good health (not recorded which). The chain combines TRBV5-5 with TRBJ2-5; D is ambiguous. The sample comprised blood, either unsorted or a sorted T cell fraction (not recorded which). CDR3 coding DNA: TGTGCCAGCAGCTTCGTGGGAAAAGAGACCCAGTACTTC. This translates into CASSFVGKETQYF.